The entry below describes one TCR beta chain. Individual cDNA molecules were tagged with unique molecular identifiers. TCRdb called the 5' RACE reads again in MiXCR, with one record for every CDR3 protein. The sample lists about 40,000 distinct CDR3 sequences; about 6% were seen once. The V gene lost 0 bases and the J gene lost 8 bases, with 14 bases spanning the gap. The CDR3 runs to 14 residues. The germline gives CDR1 SGDLS, CDR2 YYNGEE. These data come from a study of early T cells in non-severe SARS-CoV-2 infection. This rearrangement joins TRBV9 to TRBJ1-2; no firm D call. Material: whole blood, obtained at baseline. The sequence was obtained from an adult who was a healthcare worker with PCR-confirmed SARS-CoV-2 infection or an uninfected control (not recorded which). CDR3 protein: CASSVGRQLRGYTF. CDR3 nucleotides: TGTGCCAGCAGCGTAGGTCGCCAGCTCCGGGGCTACACCTTC.